This T cell receptor (beta chain) appears in the sequencing data of a study of radiation and T cells in renal cell carcinoma. Clones were read by immunoSEQ multiplex PCR, and TCRdb kept only the in-frame ones, dropping some. Of 150,000 to 200,000 clones listed, about 85% were seen once; the top ten hold approximately 10%. Points on this clone: Its antigen remains unidentified.

Time point reported: blood 4 weeks post-SBRT, at nephrectomy. As to treatment: 15 Gy SBRT to primary tumor, nephrectomy 4 weeks later. Nephrectomy followed 15 Gy stereotactic body radiation by 4 weeks. This renal cell carcinoma was of the clear cell type. Study-level points and caveats: From baseline, blood top tumor clonotypes peaked at 2 weeks post-radiation.

This clonotype originated in a woman between 50 and 59 years old with renal cell carcinoma. The specimen was blood, collected from a patient whose treatment included radiotherapy and nephrectomy.

The CDR3 DNA is TGTGCCAGCAGTTCCCGTGCGTCTGGGGCCAACGTCCTGACTTTC. Its translation: CASSSRASGANVLTF. V and J are TRBV6-4 and TRBJ2-6; D unresolved. V was pared by 5 bases and J by 1 base, with 9 bases between. CDR3 length: 15 residues. Germline loops: CDR1 MRHNA, CDR2 SNTAGT.